Listed here are 26 T cell receptor beta chains from one sample, sequenced in a study of OX40 agonist ivuxolimab in advanced cancers. Libraries were prepared through the immunoSEQ multiplex PCR assay. As stored in TCRdb, this immuneACCESS dataset retains in-frame rearrangements with V and J assigned. A fraction of the clones does not appear; measured against another copy, unresolved V genes explain less than half of the discrepancy, and the remainder lacks a known reason. Recorded for this sample are about 57,000 clones; approximately 92% of them occurred a single time. The ten largest account for over 20% of the sample. The input for sequencing was CD4+ or CD8+ T cells sorted from blood, taken in a trial of the OX40 agonist ivuxolimab. All receptors derive from an adult with an advanced solid tumor such as melanoma, head and neck, liver or kidney cancer.

The CDR3 region has the DNA TGTGCCAGCAGCGTAGGCAGTGATACGCAGTATTTT. Protein product: CASSVGSDTQYF. The chain couples TRBV9 to TRBJ2-3; D is unclear. V lost 0 bases and J 6 bases, leaving 5 bases between the germline ends. Germline V gene data show CDR1 as SGDLS and CDR2 as YYNGEE. This CDR3 is built from 12 residues.

V and J are TRBV7-8 and TRBJ2-1; maybe TRBD1 (6 bases). The V end lost 2 bases, the J end lost 15 bases, and 26 bases lay between the germline ends. CDR3 length: 16 residues. Germline CDR1 SGHVS, CDR2 FQNEAQ. Written as DNA, the CDR3 is TGTGCCAGCAGCTTACGGGCCAAAGACGGGACATCCAAGGGGTTCTTC. Its protein product is CASSLRAKDGTSKGFF.

The gene calls are TRBV9 and TRBJ2-6; D perhaps matches TRBD1 (5 bases). The length of the CDR3 is 17 residues. The germline V gene has CDR1 SGDLS and CDR2 YYNGEE. The ends were cut back, 1 base at V and 3 bases at J, with 14 bases in the middle. The CDR3 loop is CASSVQGSIGGANVLTF. The DNA of the CDR3 is TGTGCCAGCAGCGTACAGGGCTCCATAGGTGGGGCCAACGTCCTGACTTTC.

V usage is TRBV9 and J usage is TRBJ2-2, with D perhaps TRBD2 (5 bases). With 0 bases removed from V and 5 bases from J, the gap between germline ends came to 11 bases. The CDR3 runs to 15 residues. Germline V gene data show CDR1 as SGDLS and CDR2 as YYNGEE. The CDR3 DNA reads TGTGCCAGCAGCGTAGGAGCGGTCCTTACCGGGGAGCTGTTTTTT. Protein: CASSVGAVLTGELFF.

The chain is built from TRBV4-3 and TRBJ2-7; 9 bases agree with TRBD2. V shed 1 base and J 5 bases; nucleotides not matched to a gene: 6. Germline V gene sequence: CDR1 LGHNA, CDR2 YSLEER. There are 15 residues in the CDR3. CDR3 sequence (DNA): TGCGCCAGCAGCCAAGCAGATAGCGGGAGCCACGAGCAGTACTTC. Amino acids: CASSQADSGSHEQYF.

V gene TRBV28 combines with J gene TRBJ2-7; 11 bases match TRBD1. CDR1 and CDR2 from the germline V gene are MDHEN and SYDVKM. The CDR3 is 15 residues long. Trimming cost V 4 bases and J 4 bases; bases outside gene matches: 6. The CDR3 sequence is CASSSPGQGGYEQYF. CDR3 DNA sequence: TGTGCCAGCAGTTCCCCGGGACAGGGGGGATACGAGCAGTACTTC.

This chain connects TRBV29-1 to TRBJ2-3, with D perhaps TRBD2 (5 bases). Germline V gene lookup returns CDR1 SQVTM and CDR2 ANQGSEA. The CDR3 is 15 residues long. Between the trimmed V and J ends, which lost 6 bases and 1 base, there was a span of 17 bases. Here the CDR3 DNA reads TGCAGCGTCCGACCGCCGGGGTTCGGCACAGATACGCAGTATTTT. It codes for CSVRPPGFGTDTQYF.

CDR3 nucleotides: TGCGCCAGCACCCCGGCAGATCTAGCGGGAGATGAGCAGTTCTTC. Translating gives CASTPADLAGDEQFF. The chain links TRBV10-2 to TRBJ2-1; 10 positions match TRBD2. With V trimmed by 7 bases and J by 8 bases, 11 bases remained unmatched. The germline V gene has CDR1 WSHSY and CDR2 SAAADI. The CDR3 is made up of 15 amino acids.

J is TRBJ2-6 and V is TRBV28; 11 bases align to TRBD2. Trimming removed 2 bases from V and 0 bases from J; junction bases left unmatched: 0. CDR3 length equals 17 residues. CDR1 and CDR2 from the germline V gene are MDHEN and SYDVKM. In nucleotides, the CDR3 is TGTGCCAGCAGTTTAGGGACTAGCGGCTCTGGGGCCAACGTCCTGACTTTC. Its protein is CASSLGTSGSGANVLTF. Variable domain in full (rest from reference TRBV28 and TRBJ2-6): DVKVTQSSRYLVKRTGEKVFLECVQDMDHENMFWYRQDPGLGLRLIYFSYDVKMKEKGDIPEGYSVSREKKERFSLILESASTNQTSMYLCASSLGTSGSGANVLTFGAGSRLTVL.

The J gene is TRBJ1-5, the V gene TRBV13, with D maybe TRBD1 (5 bases). The CDR3 runs 15 residues. Germline V gene sequence: CDR1 PRHDT, CDR2 FYEKMQ (reference sequence). Trimming left V 0 bases short and J 3 bases short, with 9 bases between. In DNA, the CDR3 is TGTGCCAGCAGCTTAGGAGGGACGGTCAATCAGCCCCAGCATTTT. Protein: CASSLGGTVNQPQHF.

The chain carries TRBV28 and TRBJ2-4; maybe TRBD1 (6 bases). Trimming left V 3 bases short and J 8 bases short, with 14 bases between. Germline CDR1 MDHEN, CDR2 SYDVKM. The CDR3 runs 14 residues. CDR3 sequence: CASSFFRTVDIQYF. The CDR3 DNA reads as TGTGCCAGCAGTTTTTTTAGGACAGTCGACATTCAGTACTTC.

The chain links TRBV4-3 to TRBJ2-7; 12 bases map to TRBD1. This CDR3 has 16 residues. Germline assignment: CDR1 LGHNA and CDR2 YSLEER. Trimming removed 1 base from V and 6 bases from J; junction bases left unmatched: 7. For the CDR3, the DNA is TGCGCCAGCAGCCAAGCCAGCGGGACAGGGGGCCGCGAGCAGTACTTC. Amino acid sequence: CASSQASGTGGREQYF.

The rearrangement links TRBV4-3 to TRBJ2-3; a possible D gene is TRBD2 (7 bases). The CDR3 has 15 residues. Trimming pared 0 bases from V and 6 bases from J, leaving 13 bases between. The germline V gene has CDR1 LGHNA and CDR2 YSLEER. The CDR3 region has the DNA TGCGCCAGCAGCCAAGATAGGGGGGGAATGGATACGCAGTATTTT. This gives the protein CASSQDRGGMDTQYF.

This clone was found a few times. This sequence joins TRBV6-6 and TRBJ2-5; TRBD2 agrees at 9 bases. CDR3 size: 14 residues. The ends lost 3 bases at V and 5 bases at J; junction bases unmatched: 4. Germline V lookup: CDR1 MNHNY, CDR2 SVGAGI (reference sequence). The DNA for the CDR3 is TGTGCCAGCAGTTATTTAGCGGGAGCGGAGACCCAGTACTTC. This gives the protein CASSYLAGAETQYF.

V is TRBV4-1 and J is TRBJ1-2; D may be TRBD1 (5 bases). Germline lookup yields CDR1 MGHRA and CDR2 YSYEKL. This CDR3 contains 16 residues. V was shortened by 0 bases and J by 6 bases, with 17 bases between the two germline ends. The CDR3 is CASSQDGGRAYDGYTF. In DNA form, the CDR3 reads TGCGCCAGCAGCCAAGATGGGGGACGGGCATATGATGGCTACACCTTC.

The rearrangement joins TRBV7-2 to TRBJ2-7; 11 bases match TRBD2. This CDR3 has 16 amino acids. V was clipped by 2 bases and J by 7 bases; unmatched bases: 10. Germline lookup yields CDR1 SGHTA and CDR2 FQGNSA. CDR3 residues: CASSLSSGRALGEQYF. The DNA of the CDR3 is TGTGCCAGCAGCTTAAGTAGCGGGAGGGCTCTAGGGGAGCAGTACTTC.

The chain is built from TRBV7-8 and TRBJ2-7, with D tentatively TRBD1 (6 bases). The CDR3 is 13 amino acids. CDR1 is SGHVS and CDR2 is FQNEAQ in the germline V gene. Trimming shortened V by 5 bases and J by 3 bases, and 11 bases separated the two germline ends. This CDR3 is CASSVGQNYEQYF. DNA of the CDR3: TGTGCCAGCAGCGTGGGACAAAACTACGAGCAGTACTTC.

The chain joins TRBV13 to TRBJ1-4; possible D gene TRBD1, 6 bases. V shed 0 bases and J shed 7 bases, with 15 bases lying between them. There are 16 residues in the CDR3. Germline V lookup: CDR1 PRHDT, CDR2 FYEKMQ (reference sequence). CDR3 coding DNA: TGTGCCAGCAGCTTAGGTCACGGGGGACAAACTGAAAAACTGTTTTTT. It encodes CASSLGHGGQTEKLFF.

This clone was recorded only once. This chain's CDR3 is CASSLGAPLEQFF. Here the CDR3 DNA reads TGTGCCAGCAGCTTAGGAGCGCCGCTTGAGCAGTTCTTC. The chain carries TRBV13 and TRBJ2-1, with no clear D. From germline, CDR1 is PRHDT and CDR2 FYEKMQ (reference sequence). The V gene lost 0 bases and the J gene lost 9 bases, with 9 bases spanning the gap. The CDR3 is 13 residues long.

DNA for the CDR3: TGTGCCAGCAGTTTAGAGGGACGGAAATTTGTTGGCTACACCTTC. Protein product: CASSLEGRKFVGYTF. The genes are TRBV28 and TRBJ1-2; possible D gene TRBD1, 5 bases. The V gene lost 2 bases and the J gene lost 7 bases, with 17 bases spanning the gap. The CDR3 is 15 residues long. Germline values: CDR1 MDHEN, CDR2 SYDVKM.

This rearrangement joins TRBV4-3 to TRBJ2-5; D gene uncertain. The V gene's germline CDR1 is LGHNA and CDR2 YSLEER. The ends were cut back, 4 bases at V and 2 bases at J, with 11 bases in the middle. The CDR3 is 14 residues long. The CDR3 DNA is TGCGCCAGCAGCCCCCAACACCGTCAAGAGACCCAGTACTTC. This gives the protein CASSPQHRQETQYF.

The chain combines TRBV7-9 with TRBJ1-2; 8 bases fit TRBD1. This CDR3 region has 15 residues. With V trimmed by 0 bases and J by 4 bases, 4 bases remained unmatched. Germline CDR1 reads SEHNR; CDR2 reads FQNEAQ (reference sequence). DNA for the CDR3: TGTGCCAGCAGCTTAGCGGGACAGGTTTCCTATGGCTACACCTTC. Its translation is CASSLAGQVSYGYTF. Variable domain in full (rest from reference TRBV7-9 and TRBJ1-2): DTGVSQNPRHKITKRGQNVTFRCDPISEHNRLYWYRQTLGQGPEFLTYFQNEAQLEKSRLLSDRFSAERPKGSFSTLEIQRTEQGDSAMYLCASSLAGQVSYGYTFGSGTRLTVV.

The chain employs TRBV14 and TRBJ1-1, with D possibly being TRBD1 (5 bases). This CDR3 contains 16 residues. CDR1 SGHDN and CDR2 FVKESK come from the germline V gene. The V end lost 4 bases, the J end lost 1 base, and 16 bases lay between the germline ends. CDR3 nucleotide sequence: TGTGCCAGCAGCCCCCTGGGGCTGGTTCCGAACACTGAAGCTTTCTTT. It codes for CASSPLGLVPNTEAFF.

This sequence joins TRBV28 and TRBJ1-1; D is perhaps TRBD1 (5 bases). V was pared by 5 bases and J by 3 bases, with 13 bases between. The CDR3 is made up of 14 amino acids. Germline V gene lookup returns CDR1 MDHEN and CDR2 SYDVKM. The CDR3, as DNA: TGTGCCAGCAGTCCACCCAGGGAGGACACTGAAGCTTTCTTT. It codes for CASSPPREDTEAFF. Based on the CDR3 plus reference TRBV28 and TRBJ1-1, the full variable domain is DVKVTQSSRYLVKRTGEKVFLECVQDMDHENMFWYRQDPGLGLRLIYFSYDVKMKEKGDIPEGYSVSREKKERFSLILESASTNQTSMYLCASSPPREDTEAFFGQGTRLTVV.

The chain combines TRBV4-3 with TRBJ2-5; no clear D gene. The CDR3 is made up of 15 amino acids. The germline V gene has CDR1 LGHNA and CDR2 YSLEER. The V end was cut by 4 bases, the J end by 1 base, with 13 bases between. Written as DNA, the CDR3 is TGCGCCAGCAGCCGCGGAACCGGGTTCCAAGAGACCCAGTACTTC. It is translated as CASSRGTGFQETQYF.

J is TRBJ2-3 and V is TRBV6-1; a possible D gene is TRBD1 (5 bases). Germline V gene lookup returns CDR1 MNHNS and CDR2 SASEGT. Trimming pared 2 bases from V and 0 bases from J, leaving 12 bases between. CDR3 length equals 16 residues. The DNA for the CDR3 is TGTGCCAGCAGTGAACAGGACACGCGTAGCACAGATACGCAGTATTTT. Translating gives CASSEQDTRSTDTQYF.